Below are 29 T cell receptor beta chains sequenced from a single sample in a study of cytomegalovirus exposure and HLA in healthy donors. The primer mix had 60 Vbeta and 13 Jbeta primers. Assay used: immunoSEQ multiplex PCR; TCRdb lists only in-frame clones, some missing. The repertoire has approximately 180,000 clones, roughly three quarters of them found once; the top ten carry about 1.4%. Sequencing was performed on PBMCs. Every receptor here comes from a woman in her 50s in good health and CMV-seronegative.

The chain is built from TRBV27 and TRBJ2-1, with 8 nucleotides matching TRBD2. Trimming cost V 4 bases and J 7 bases; bases outside gene matches: 12. Per germline, CDR1 MNHEY and CDR2 SMNVEV (reference sequence). The CDR3 consists of 16 residues. DNA for the CDR3: TGTGCCAGCAGTTACGGGAGGAGCGGGAGTTTGAATGAGCAGTTCTTC. The encoded protein is CASSYGRSGSLNEQFF.

V is TRBV18 and J is TRBJ1-5, with 9 bases matching TRBD1. The germline V gene has CDR1 KGHSH and CDR2 LQKENI. This CDR3 is 15 amino acids long. Germline trimming cut 6 bases from V and 4 bases from J; bases unmatched to any gene: 7. CDR3 in DNA: TGTGCCAGCTCCCAGACAGGGGGAGGTAATCAGCCCCAGCATTTT. Translation gives CASSQTGGGNQPQHF.

This clone has a handful of counts. The CDR3 DNA follows: TGCGCCAGCAGCCAAGTAGGGGGCATGGAGCAGTACTTC. The encoded protein is CASSQVGGMEQYF. This chain uses TRBV4-3 with TRBJ2-7; TRBD1 matches 7 bases. The germline V gene has CDR1 LGHNA and CDR2 YSLEER. This CDR3 region has 13 residues. V gave up 1 base and J gave up 7 bases; unmatched junction bases: 4.

The chain recombines TRBV28 with TRBJ1-2; 8 nucleotides match TRBD1. Germline loops: CDR1 MDHEN, CDR2 SYDVKM. The CDR3 loop spans 13 amino acids. V lost 7 bases to trimming and J lost 7 bases; unmatched junction nucleotides: 8. The CDR3 sequence is CASTRGRGPGYTF. The DNA for the CDR3 is TGTGCCAGCACCCGGGGCAGGGGGCCTGGCTACACCTTC.

This clone was observed a few times. This chain links TRBV4-2 with TRBJ1-1, with D unclear. Trimming stripped 1 base from V and 0 bases from J, with 9 bases between. Germline V gene data show CDR1 as LGHNA and CDR2 as YNFKEQ. This CDR3 region has 15 residues. This chain's CDR3 is CASSQGEEVNTEAFF. DNA for the CDR3: TGTGCCAGCAGCCAAGGAGAAGAGGTGAACACTGAAGCTTTCTTT.

The V call is TRBV13, the J call TRBJ2-5; 7 positions match TRBD1. This CDR3 comprises 18 residues. Germline values: CDR1 PRHDT, CDR2 FYEKMQ (reference sequence). V trimming: 2 bases; J trimming: 3 bases; junction bases outside the gene matches: 15. The CDR3 protein is CASSLSPMTGLRKETQYF. The CDR3 nucleotides are TGTGCCAGCAGCTTAAGTCCCATGACAGGGTTAAGGAAAGAGACCCAGTACTTC.

This chain uses TRBV12-5 with TRBJ1-5; tentative D call: TRBD1 (5 bases). Germline V gives CDR1 LGHNT, CDR2 FRNRAP. The CDR3 has 12 amino acids. With 3 bases removed from V and 5 bases from J, the gap between germline ends came to 5 bases. The DNA for the CDR3 is TGTGCTAGTGGTTTCAGGGATCAGCCCCAGCATTTT. Protein: CASGFRDQPQHF.

Notes on this clone: The same CDR3 is also encoded by other DNA sequences in this sample. This CDR3 is CASSPQGGNTEAFF. CDR3 sequence (DNA): TGTGCCAGCTCACCGCAGGGAGGGAACACTGAAGCTTTCTTT. J is TRBJ1-1 and V is TRBV18, with D perhaps TRBD1 (5 bases). The CDR3 consists of 14 residues. Germline values: CDR1 KGHSH, CDR2 LQKENI. The V end was cut by 3 bases, the J end by 1 base, with 9 bases between.

V usage is TRBV18 and J usage is TRBJ1-5, with TRBD1 matching 11 bases. CDR1 is KGHSH and CDR2 is LQKENI in the germline V gene. There are 16 residues in the CDR3. J gave up 7 bases and V 3 bases, and 8 bases lay outside the gene matches. CDR3 residues: CASSPQGTGGNQPQHF. CDR3 bases: TGTGCCAGCTCACCGCAGGGGACAGGGGGAAACCAGCCCCAGCATTTT.

V is TRBV5-5 and J is TRBJ1-2; D ambiguous. There are 14 residues in the CDR3. Trimming stripped 1 base from V and 4 bases from J, with 11 bases between. Germline CDR1 reads SGHKS; CDR2 reads YYEKEE (reference sequence). As DNA, the CDR3 is TGTGCCAGCAGCTTGACGAGGGTGGGCTATGGCTACACCTTC. Its translation: CASSLTRVGYGYTF. The full variable domain, in which reference TRBV5-5 and TRBJ1-2 provide the parts outside the CDR3, is DAGVTQSPTHLIKTRGQQVTLRCSPISGHKSVSWYQQVLGQGPQFIFQYYEKEERGRGNFPDRFSARQFPNYSSELNVNALLLGDSALYLCASSLTRVGYGYTFGSGTRLTVV.

This sequence joins TRBV6-1 and TRBJ2-6; weak D call: TRBD1 (5 bases). The CDR3 is 15 amino acids. Trimming pared 3 bases from V and 4 bases from J, leaving 10 bases between. Germline V gene sequence: CDR1 MNHNS, CDR2 SASEGT. For the CDR3, the DNA is TGTGCCAGCAGTGATCAGGGTACGGGGGCCAACGTCCTGACTTTC. Amino acids: CASSDQGTGANVLTF.

The chain has TRBV11-2 and TRBJ2-3; a weak D match, TRBD1 (6 bases). V lost 4 bases, J lost 1 base, and 12 bases lay in between. The CDR3 has 15 amino acids. Germline values: CDR1 SGHAT, CDR2 FQNNGV. The DNA for the CDR3 is TGTGCCAGCAGCTATACTAGGACAGGCACAGATACGCAGTATTTT. Its protein is CASSYTRTGTDTQYF.

The V call is TRBV19, the J call TRBJ2-5, with no clear D. Per germline, CDR1 LNHDA and CDR2 SQIVND (reference sequence). The CDR3 sequence is 13 residues long. The V end was cut by 2 bases, the J end by 0 bases, with 4 bases between. For the CDR3, the DNA is TGTGCCAGTAGTATAAACAACCAAGAGACCCAGTACTTC. Translating it yields CASSINNQETQYF.

This clone was detected once. The chain carries TRBV28 and TRBJ1-2; 9 bases align to TRBD1. Germline values: CDR1 MDHEN, CDR2 SYDVKM. The V segment lost 8 bases and the J segment 0 bases; nucleotides outside the gene matches: 10. The CDR3 has 16 amino acids. The CDR3 nucleotides are TGTGCCAGCCTAGGGACAGGGATCCTTCCTAACTATGGCTACACCTTC. Translating gives CASLGTGILPNYGYTF.

The rearrangement links TRBV28 to TRBJ1-5, with TRBD1 identical over 8 bases. Germline assignment: CDR1 MDHEN and CDR2 SYDVKM. V shed 5 bases and J 3 bases; nucleotides not matched to a gene: 12. The CDR3 has 17 residues. The CDR3 protein is CASSPSGTGGLNQPQHF. The CDR3 DNA reads TGTGCCAGCAGTCCCTCCGGGACAGGCGGACTCAATCAGCCCCAGCATTTT.

The genes are TRBV5-4 and TRBJ2-1; 11 bases are shared with TRBD2. CDR1 and CDR2 (germline): SGHNT, YYREEE (reference sequence). V dropped 7 bases and J dropped 9; count of bases not matched to a gene: 15. This CDR3 spans 16 amino acids. This CDR3 is CASVRVIAGGPGEQFF. CDR3 DNA: TGTGCCAGCGTGAGGGTGATAGCGGGAGGGCCGGGTGAGCAGTTCTTC.

The chain carries TRBV7-8 and TRBJ2-7; D is undetermined. V lost 5 bases and J lost 7, with 21 bases in between. Germline-derived CDR1 and CDR2 are SGHVS and FQNEAQ. The CDR3 totals 15 residues. The CDR3 DNA reads TGTGCCAGCAGCGTATCTATAGTGTCCGAAGAGGAGCAGTACTTC. It is translated as CASSVSIVSEEEQYF. The whole variable domain, filled in from reference TRBV7-8 and TRBJ2-7, reads GAGVSQSPRYKVAKRGQDVALRCDPISGHVSLFWYQQALGQGPEFLTYFQNEAQLDKSGLPSDRFFAERPEGSVSTLKIQRTQQEDSAVYLCASSVSIVSEEEQYFGPGTRLTVT.

As to this clone: Other nucleotide sequences in the sample specify the same CDR3. This rearrangement joins TRBV28 to TRBJ2-3, with 15 bases fitting TRBD2. The CDR3 is made up of 17 amino acids. The germline CDR1 and CDR2 sequences are MDHEN and SYDVKM. V lost 3 bases to trimming and J lost 4 bases; unmatched junction nucleotides: 5. CDR3 sequence reads: CASSFQGLAGGSDTQYF. The DNA for the CDR3 is TGTGCCAGCAGTTTTCAGGGACTAGCGGGGGGATCAGATACGCAGTATTTT.

This rearrangement joins TRBV29-1 to TRBJ1-3, with D tentatively TRBD1 (5 bases). Looked up from germline, CDR1 is SQVTM and CDR2 is ANQGSEA. V was pared by 2 bases and J by 4 bases, with 12 bases between. This CDR3 comprises 14 residues. DNA for the CDR3: TGCAGCGTTGAAATTGCAGGGTCCGGAAACACCATATATTTT. Protein: CSVEIAGSGNTIYF.

The genes are TRBV29-1 and TRBJ1-2, with 8 positions matching TRBD1. The CDR3 runs to 14 residues. The germline V gene encodes CDR1 SQVTM and CDR2 ANQGSEA. V was clipped by 7 bases and J by 0 bases; unmatched bases: 7. For the CDR3, the DNA is TGCAGCGCAGGGGGCGCGCCCGCTAACTATGGCTACACCTTC. Translating gives CSAGGAPANYGYTF.

The rearrangement links TRBV5-4 to TRBJ2-2, with D maybe TRBD1 (6 bases). Germline values: CDR1 SGHNT, CDR2 YYREEE (reference sequence). The CDR3 consists of 14 residues. The germline V and J ends were trimmed by 3 bases and 6 bases, with 12 bases remaining between them. DNA of the CDR3: TGTGCCAGCAGCTCGACAGGTCGCGCCGGGGAGCTGTTTTTT. It encodes CASSSTGRAGELFF.

This chain links TRBV6-1 with TRBJ2-3; 7 bases fit TRBD1. Germline-derived CDR1 and CDR2 are MNHNS and SASEGT. The V segment lost 6 bases and the J segment 2 bases; nucleotides outside the gene matches: 5. This CDR3 spans 14 amino acids. The CDR3 DNA sequence: TGTGCCAGCAGATCCAGGGGGTTCACAGATACGCAGTATTTT. It specifies CASRSRGFTDTQYF.

This clone was detected only once. V and J are TRBV5-6 and TRBJ1-2; D is unclear. This CDR3 region has 14 residues. With 3 bases removed from V and 8 bases from J, the gap between germline ends came to 17 bases. CDR1 and CDR2 from the germline V gene are SGHDT and YYEEEE. In nucleotides, the CDR3 is TGTGCCAGCAGCTGGGTTCAGCGCGATGGCGGCTACACCTTC. Its translation: CASSWVQRDGGYTF.

The chain links TRBV27 to TRBJ1-2; 8 positions agree with TRBD1. Germline lookup yields CDR1 MNHEY and CDR2 SMNVEV (reference sequence). CDR3 size: 16 residues. V was clipped by 2 bases and J by 4 bases; unmatched bases: 9. The CDR3 DNA reads TGTGCCAGCAGTTTACTATTCGGACAGGGATCCTATGGCTACACCTTC. Protein sequence: CASSLLFGQGSYGYTF.

The chain is built from TRBV19 and TRBJ2-2; 14 bases match TRBD2. Germline lookup yields CDR1 LNHDA and CDR2 SQIVND (reference sequence). V shed 3 bases, J shed 5 bases, and the junction held 8 bases outside the gene matches. The CDR3 totals 18 residues. CDR3 residues: CASSMGRLAGGPTGELFF. In nucleotides, the CDR3 is TGTGCCAGTAGTATGGGGCGACTAGCGGGAGGGCCGACCGGGGAGCTGTTTTTT.

This clone was seen more than once but under ten times. V gene TRBV5-1 combines with J gene TRBJ2-2; no clear D. Trimming pared 3 bases from V and 3 bases from J, leaving 12 bases between. The CDR3 consists of 15 residues. CDR1 is SGHRS, CDR2 YFSETQ, per germline. The CDR3 region has the DNA TGCGCCAGCAGCTCTCCCTGGTCGGACACCGGGGAGCTGTTTTTT. Protein product: CASSSPWSDTGELFF.

The chain has TRBV5-1 and TRBJ2-2, with unresolved D. Looked up from germline, CDR1 is SGHRS and CDR2 is YFSETQ. Between the trimmed V and J ends, which lost 0 bases and 6 bases, there was a span of 9 bases. The length of the CDR3 is 14 residues. The CDR3 reads CASSLDHSAGELFF. CDR3 coding DNA: TGCGCCAGCAGCTTGGATCATTCGGCCGGGGAGCTGTTTTTT.

The CDR3 DNA follows: TGTGCCAGTAGTATAGTCGGAGGGGTGAACACTGAAGCTTTCTTT. It yields the protein CASSIVGGVNTEAFF. This chain joins TRBV19 and TRBJ1-1, with D perhaps matching TRBD1 (5 bases). CDR1 is LNHDA and CDR2 is SQIVND in the germline V gene (reference sequence). The V end lost 1 base, the J end lost 0 bases, and 9 bases lay between the germline ends. This CDR3 is built from 15 residues.

This clone has just a few counts. The genes are TRBV6-5 and TRBJ1-1; D might be TRBD1 (6 bases). The CDR3 runs 13 residues. Germline CDR1 and CDR2: MNHEY and SVGAGI. V lost 5 bases and J lost 5, with 12 bases in between. This CDR3 is CASSLQGRTEAFF. The CDR3 DNA reads as TGTGCCAGCAGTCTTCAGGGGAGAACTGAAGCTTTCTTT.